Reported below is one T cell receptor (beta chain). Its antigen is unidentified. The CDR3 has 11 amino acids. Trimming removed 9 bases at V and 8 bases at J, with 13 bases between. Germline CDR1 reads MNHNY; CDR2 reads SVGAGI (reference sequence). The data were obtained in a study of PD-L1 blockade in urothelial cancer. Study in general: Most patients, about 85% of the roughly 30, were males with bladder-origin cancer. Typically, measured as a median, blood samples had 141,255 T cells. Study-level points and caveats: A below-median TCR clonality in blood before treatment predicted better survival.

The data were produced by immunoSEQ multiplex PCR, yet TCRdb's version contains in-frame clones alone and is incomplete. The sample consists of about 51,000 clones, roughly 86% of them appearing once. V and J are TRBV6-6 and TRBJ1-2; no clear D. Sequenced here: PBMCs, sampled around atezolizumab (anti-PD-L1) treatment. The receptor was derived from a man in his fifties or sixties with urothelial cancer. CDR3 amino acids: CASGRIYGYTF. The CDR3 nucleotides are TGTGCCAGTGGGAGGATTTACGGCTACACCTTC.